One sample yielded the 18 T cell receptor beta chains listed below, sequenced in a study of neurological immune-mediated disorders. TCRdb recomputed calls from the 5' RACE reads with MiXCR, one row per CDR3 protein. The table records tens of thousands of distinct CDR3 sequences, approximately 9.4% of them present only once. Sequencing was done on a sample of PBMCs. The receptors come from a man aged 45-65 years in good health.

This clonotype appeared many times. The rearrangement uses TRBV24-1 and TRBJ1-2; unclear D gene. CDR1 is KGHDR, CDR2 SFDVKD, per germline. Trimming removed 3 bases from V and 7 bases from J, with 8 bases in between. The CDR3 consists of 12 residues. CDR3 in amino acids: CATSDLIGGYTF. CDR3 in DNA: TGTGCCACCAGTGATCTCATCGGTGGCTACACCTTC.

This clonotype came up a few times. The chain links TRBV7-9 to TRBJ1-1; TRBD1 aligns across 8 bases. CDR3 size: 19 residues. Germline CDR1 is SEHNR and CDR2 is FQNEAQ (reference sequence). V was pared by 5 bases and J by 0 bases, with 17 bases of the junction left unmatched. The CDR3 is CASSPRGFGQGQMNTEAFF. The DNA of the CDR3 is TGTGCCAGCAGCCCAAGAGGCTTCGGACAGGGCCAAATGAACACTGAAGCTTTCTTT.

In its sample, this clonotype was seen many times. This rearrangement joins TRBV20-1 to TRBJ2-7, with 10 bases fitting TRBD1. V lost 1 base, J lost 2 bases, and 2 bases stayed unmatched. The CDR3 sequence is 14 residues long. Germline CDR1 and CDR2: DFQATT and SNEGSKA (reference sequence). The CDR3: CSARGGTGAYEQYF. The DNA for the CDR3 is TGCAGTGCTAGAGGGGGGACAGGGGCCTACGAGCAGTACTTC.

This clonotype was detected ten times or more. The V gene is TRBV11-2, the J gene TRBJ1-1; D call uncertain. The V gene lost 5 bases and the J gene lost 0 bases, with 13 bases spanning the gap. Germline V gene data show CDR1 as SGHAT and CDR2 as FQNNGV. The CDR3 runs to 15 residues. CDR3 sequence (DNA): TGTGCCAGCAGCCTAGTAGTAGGGATGAACACTGAAGCTTTCTTT. Its protein product is CASSLVVGMNTEAFF.

This clonotype was seen repeatedly, ten times or more. This chain connects TRBV5-1 to TRBJ1-2; D unresolved. This CDR3 comprises 15 residues. Germline V gene data show CDR1 as SGHRS and CDR2 as YFSETQ. Between the trimmed V and J ends, which lost 0 bases and 3 bases, there was a span of 12 bases. CDR3 protein: CASSLEGSRDYGYTF. CDR3 bases: TGCGCCAGCAGCTTGGAAGGTAGCCGGGACTATGGCTACACCTTC.

This clonotype was counted at least ten times. The chain links TRBV24-1 to TRBJ2-5; perhaps D is TRBD1 or TRBD2 (5 bases each). CDR3 length: 13 residues. V lost 9 bases, J lost 4 bases, and 14 bases lay in between. CDR1 is KGHDR, CDR2 SFDVKD, per germline. The CDR3: CATRDRDRETQYF. The CDR3 DNA follows: TGTGCCACCCGCGACCGGGACCGAGAGACCCAGTACTTC.

This clonotype was counted many times. V and J are TRBV27 and TRBJ1-5; D call uncertain. Between the trimmed V and J ends, which lost 8 bases and 5 bases, there was a span of 10 bases. Germline V CDR1 and CDR2: MNHEY, SMNVEV (reference sequence). The CDR3 is 12 amino acids. The DNA for the CDR3 is TGTGCCAGCTCTGAAACCTATCAGCCCCAGCATTTT. Protein: CASSETYQPQHF.

This clonotype was detected many times. The rearrangement links TRBV12-3 or TRBV12-4 to TRBJ2-7, with D perhaps TRBD1 (5 bases). The CDR3 covers 12 residues. With 5 bases removed from V and 3 bases from J, the gap between germline ends came to 8 bases. The CDR3 sequence: CASSQGIYEQYF. CDR3 sequence (DNA): TGTGCCAGCAGTCAGGGTATCTACGAGCAGTACTTC.

This clonotype showed up many times. The chain employs TRBV9 and TRBJ2-6; 8 bases align to TRBD2. J lost 0 bases, V lost 6 bases, and 14 bases had no gene match. The CDR3 totals 19 residues. Looked up from germline, CDR1 is SGDLS and CDR2 is YYNGEE. The CDR3 sequence: CASTTGGDTLDSGANVLTF. The CDR3 bases are TGTGCCAGCACCACGGGAGGGGACACTCTAGACTCTGGGGCCAACGTCCTGACTTTC.

This clonotype has a count of ten or more. The chain couples TRBV5-1 to TRBJ2-7; TRBD1 is a possible D gene (6 bases). The germline CDR1 and CDR2 sequences are SGHRS and YFSETQ. Between the trimmed V and J ends, which lost 5 bases and 0 bases, there was a span of 9 bases. This CDR3 comprises 13 residues. DNA of the CDR3: TGCGCCAGCAGTAAGGGGGACTCCTACGAGCAGTACTTC. This translates into CASSKGDSYEQYF.

This chain joins TRBV2 and TRBJ2-6; a possible D gene is TRBD1 (5 bases). Germline CDR1 is SNHLY and CDR2 is FYNNEI. Trimming pared 3 bases from V and 2 bases from J, leaving 11 bases between. There are 16 residues in the CDR3. Written as DNA, the CDR3 is TGTGCCAGCAGTGACGCCAGGGTAGCTGGGGCCAACGTCCTGACTTTC. This translates into CASSDARVAGANVLTF.

There are many counts of this clonotype. V and J are TRBV7-9 and TRBJ2-3; 12 nucleotides match TRBD2. Germline CDR1 is SEHNR and CDR2 is FQNEAQ (reference sequence). V dropped 5 bases and J dropped 5; count of bases not matched to a gene: 8. The CDR3 has 16 residues. The CDR3 is CASSGWELAGGDTQYF. The CDR3 DNA is TGTGCCAGCAGCGGATGGGAACTAGCGGGGGGAGATACGCAGTATTTT. The full variable domain, rest sourced from reference TRBV7-9 and TRBJ2-3, is DTGVSQNPRHKITKRGQNVTFRCDPISEHNRLYWYRQTLGQGPEFLTYFQNEAQLEKSRLLSDRFSAERPKGSFSTLEIQRTEQGDSAMYLCASSGWELAGGDTQYFGPGTRLTVL.

This clonotype was seen many times. The chain couples TRBV5-6 to TRBJ2-4, with 10 bases lining up with TRBD1. CDR1 is SGHDT and CDR2 is YYEEEE in the germline V gene. Trimming removed 4 bases from V and 7 bases from J; junction bases left unmatched: 11. The CDR3 is made up of 16 amino acids. CDR3 sequence reads: CASSAPGQGSGNIQYF. DNA for the CDR3: TGTGCCAGCAGCGCGCCGGGACAGGGGAGTGGGAACATTCAGTACTTC.

This clonotype was counted at least ten times. This chain joins TRBV7-3 and TRBJ2-2; 9 bases are a match to TRBD2. Trimming cost V 5 bases and J 8 bases; bases outside gene matches: 18. CDR3 length: 18 amino acids. From germline, CDR1 is SGHTA and CDR2 FQGTGA. CDR3 loop: CASSPAPRLAAAGGELFF. As DNA, the CDR3 is TGTGCCAGCAGCCCCGCTCCTCGACTAGCGGCCGCGGGTGGGGAGCTGTTTTTT.

As for this clonotype: Compared with germline, one end of the junction differs, possibly owing to a read error. V gene TRBV20-1 combines with J gene TRBJ1-6; the D gene is possibly TRBD1 (5 bases). The CDR3 sequence is 14 residues long. Per germline, CDR1 DFQATT and CDR2 SNEGSKA (reference sequence). CDR3 sequence reads: CSAQSWDSDSPLYF. In DNA form, the CDR3 reads TGCAGTGCTCAATCCTGGGACTCTGATTCACCCCTTTACTTT.

This clonotype has a count of ten or more. It may be a read error: a sequence one base away is much more abundant. This chain joins TRBV7-9 and TRBJ1-1; D is ambiguous. Germline V lookup: CDR1 SEHNR, CDR2 FQNEAQ (reference sequence). V lost 3 bases and J lost 0, with 5 bases in between. The CDR3 covers 13 residues. The CDR3 protein is CASSFTVNTEAFF. CDR3 in DNA: TGTGCCAGCAGCTTCACAGTGAACACTGAAGCTTTCTTT.

This clonotype showed up many times. The genes are TRBV5-1 and TRBJ2-7, with TRBD1 identical over 9 bases. The junction had 5 bases not matched to a gene; V was cut back by 0 bases and J by 4 bases. CDR3 size: 15 residues. Germline V gene data show CDR1 as SGHRS and CDR2 as YFSETQ. The CDR3 here is CASSLAMDRGYEQYF. The CDR3, as DNA: TGCGCCAGCAGCTTGGCCATGGACAGGGGTTACGAGCAGTACTTC.

This clonotype was found many times. CDR3 DNA: TGCGCCAGCAGCTTGGACAGAACCTACGAGCAGTACTTC. It is translated as CASSLDRTYEQYF. The chain links TRBV5-1 to TRBJ2-7; unclear D gene. The germline V gene has CDR1 SGHRS and CDR2 YFSETQ. Trimming took 0 bases from V and 2 from J, leaving 6 bases between them. The CDR3 sequence is 13 residues long.